The next 11 T cell receptor beta chains were all read from a single sample in a study of T cell responses to AZD1222 COVID-19 vaccine. The repertoire was sequenced with immunoSEQ multiplex PCR; TCRdb's copy has only in-frame clones and lacks some. Here the sample spans roughly 110,000 clones, about 85% being singletons. The input for sequencing was peripheral blood, taken on day 0 of AZD1222 vaccination. These receptors were collected from an adult in good health.

The chain couples TRBV19 to TRBJ1-1; D possibly corresponds to TRBD1 (6 bases). This CDR3 contains 16 residues. The V end was cut by 3 bases, the J end by 1 base, with 15 bases between. The germline V gene encodes CDR1 LNHDA and CDR2 SQIVND (reference sequence). The CDR3 DNA follows: TGTGCCAGTAGTATTGGCAGGGGCAGATCGAACACTGAAGCTTTCTTT. It encodes CASSIGRGRSNTEAFF.

CDR3 bases: TGTGCCAGCAGCGTATATGCTGGGGCCAACGTCCTGACTTTC. Translation: CASSVYAGANVLTF. The genes are TRBV9 and TRBJ2-6; D not resolved. CDR1 is SGDLS, CDR2 YYNGEE, per germline. V lost 1 base, J lost 2 bases, and 4 bases lay in between. CDR3 length: 14 amino acids.

V is TRBV7-9 and J is TRBJ1-1; maybe TRBD1 (5 bases). Trimming took off 8 bases at V and 3 bases at J, with 19 bases between the two ends. The CDR3 extends over 15 amino acids. CDR1 and CDR2 from the germline V gene are SEHNR and FQNEAQ (reference sequence). The CDR3 sequence is CASGRWDGPDTEAFF. Here the CDR3 DNA reads TGTGCCAGCGGCCGCTGGGACGGCCCAGACACTGAAGCTTTCTTT.

This clone was found once. The chain recombines TRBV30 with TRBJ1-2; D possibly corresponds to TRBD1 (5 bases). This CDR3 has 14 amino acids. Trimming removed 0 bases at V and 8 bases at J, with 16 bases between. CDR1 and CDR2 (germline): GTSNPN, SVGIG (reference sequence). CDR3 nucleotides: TGTGCCTGGAGTGTACTTCTGGGGCTAGACGGCTACACCTTC. This encodes CAWSVLLGLDGYTF.

The CDR3 here is CASSQEHPLTGGSRNTIYF. The CDR3 bases are TGTGCCAGCAGCCAAGAGCATCCACTTACAGGGGGCTCAAGAAACACCATATATTTT. The chain recombines TRBV3-1 (or the pseudogene TRBV3-2) with TRBJ1-3; 9 positions agree with TRBD1. V trimming: 0 bases; J trimming: 5 bases; junction bases outside the gene matches: 14. The CDR3 consists of 19 residues. Germline CDR1 reads LGHDT; CDR2 reads YNNKEL (reference sequence).

The chain is built from TRBV6-5 and TRBJ1-1; D might be TRBD1 (5 bases). Looked up from germline, CDR1 is MNHEY and CDR2 is SVGAGI. The CDR3 has 15 residues. V gave up 6 bases and J gave up 0 bases, with 14 bases separating them. CDR3 DNA: TGTGCCAGCAGCCGACAAACAGGCATGAACACTGAAGCTTTCTTT. It encodes CASSRQTGMNTEAFF.

This sequence joins TRBV5-4 and TRBJ1-4; 7 nucleotides align to TRBD1. Looked up from germline, CDR1 is SGHNT and CDR2 is YYREEE (reference sequence). The CDR3 has 14 residues. The V and J ends lost 4 bases and 4 bases, in that order; junction bases with no gene match: 4. CDR3 in amino acids: CASSPGQSNEKLFF. The CDR3 DNA sequence: TGTGCCAGCAGCCCGGGACAGAGTAATGAAAAACTGTTTTTT. The full variable domain, rest sourced from reference TRBV5-4 and TRBJ1-4, is ETGVTQSPTHLIKTRGQQVTLRCSSQSGHNTVSWYQQALGQGPQFIFQYYREEENGRGNFPPRFSGLQFPNYSSELNVNALELDDSALYLCASSPGQSNEKLFFGSGTQLSVL.

The chain couples TRBV7-3 to TRBJ1-2, with TRBD1 identical over 7 bases. CDR3 size: 20 residues. CDR1 and CDR2 from the germline V gene are SGHTA and FQGTGA. The trim removed 2 bases at V and 4 bases at J, leaving 22 bases unmatched. The CDR3 sequence: CASSLYPPRTGVPNFYGYTF. CDR3 nucleotides: TGTGCCAGCAGCTTATACCCCCCACGGACAGGCGTTCCAAACTTCTATGGCTACACCTTC.

The chain couples TRBV7-9 to TRBJ2-1, with 10 bases identical to TRBD2. Trimming at V came to 1 base and at J to 5 bases, leaving 2 bases not matched to a gene. Germline CDR1 reads SEHNR; CDR2 reads FQNEAQ (reference sequence). This CDR3 spans 15 amino acids. The CDR3 bases are TGTGCCAGCAGCTTAGGAAGCGGGAGGGACAATGAGCAGTTCTTC. It specifies CASSLGSGRDNEQFF.

This clone was recorded once. The rearrangement uses TRBV4-3 and TRBJ2-3, with 10 bases matching TRBD2. The CDR3 is 19 residues long. Germline assignment: CDR1 LGHNA and CDR2 YSLEER. V lost 4 bases and J lost 0; bases outside the gene matches: 13. The CDR3 is CASSLAPWTSGSSTDTQYF. In DNA form, the CDR3 reads TGCGCCAGCAGCCTCGCCCCCTGGACTAGCGGCTCTAGCACAGATACGCAGTATTTT.

The rearrangement links TRBV3-1 (or the pseudogene TRBV3-2) to TRBJ1-2; possible D gene TRBD1, 6 bases. This CDR3 region has 14 residues. The germline V gene has CDR1 LGHDT and CDR2 YNNKEL (reference sequence). V lost 1 base to trimming and J lost 9 bases, with 15 bases between them. The chain's CDR3 is CASSQVQGLDRYTF. The CDR3 region has the DNA TGTGCCAGCAGCCAAGTGCAGGGGCTGGATCGCTACACCTTC.